This entry describes one T cell receptor (beta chain). The antigen is not known. Given a much more abundant clone one base away, this may be a read error. V lost 7 bases to trimming and J lost 2 bases; unmatched junction nucleotides: 2. This CDR3 is 13 amino acids long. Germline V gene sequence: CDR1 SGHTA, CDR2 FQGNSA. The data are from a study of tumor-infiltrating lymphocytes in glioblastoma multiforme. Study-level findings and limits: Unequal TCR RNA per T cell might skew measured clone sizes.

Multiple V-beta primers and a C-beta primer amplified TCRB from RNA. A C-beta primer primed TCRB cDNA from approximately 0.5 ug RNA. Unique molecular identifiers were not described for the libraries. MiXCR was run by TCRdb on the multiplex PCR reads, yielding one entry per CDR3 protein. The data contain 7,500 to 10,000 distinct CDR3 sequences, just over 65% of them singletons. The sequencing sample was made of brain tumor tissue. This TCR was sampled from a male donor with glioblastoma. The chain couples TRBV7-2 to TRBJ2-5; 9 bases match TRBD2. CDR3 DNA sequence: TGTGCCAGCACTAGCGGGACACAAGAGACCCAGTACTTC. Its protein product is CASTSGTQETQYF.